Following are 11 T cell receptor beta chains from one sample sequenced in a study of control samples from healthy donors and cancer patients (dated by TCRdb to 2018 to 2021). Library preparation was by the immunoSEQ multiplex PCR assay. The table comes from immuneACCESS by way of TCRdb, which keeps in-frame sequences with V and J called. Part of the clones is missing from these tables; in studies checked, under half for an unresolved V gene and the rest for unknown reasons. The sample records some 67,000 clones, about 87% of which are singletons. The ten most abundant clones make up around 2.3% of the sample. What was sequenced was PBMCs. The source of these receptors is a woman aged 45-59 years with head and neck cancer.

The chain combines TRBV19 with TRBJ2-5; 9 bases fit TRBD1. Germline V gene data show CDR1 as LNHDA and CDR2 as SQIVND (reference sequence). Losses at the gene ends were 7 bases for V and 1 base for J; bases not matched to a gene: 4. The CDR3 contains 14 residues. The CDR3 nucleotides are TGTGCCAGTACCCCGACAGGGGGCCAAGAGACCCAGTACTTC. This gives the protein CASTPTGGQETQYF.

This clone was seen a handful of times. The chain employs TRBV4-2 and TRBJ2-2, with D perhaps given as TRBD1 or TRBD2 (5 bases each). CDR3 length: 17 amino acids. In germline, CDR1 is LGHNA, CDR2 YNFKEQ. V dropped 0 bases and J dropped 2 bases, with 13 bases sitting between them. CDR3 loop: CASSQEGQGANTGELFF. Here the CDR3 DNA reads TGTGCCAGCAGCCAAGAAGGCCAGGGAGCCAACACCGGGGAGCTGTTTTTT.

The chain couples TRBV11-2 to TRBJ2-5; D may correspond to TRBD1 or TRBD2 (5 bases each). Germline values: CDR1 SGHAT, CDR2 FQNNGV. The CDR3 loop spans 13 amino acids. The V end lost 4 bases, the J end lost 2 bases, and 8 bases lay between the germline ends. The CDR3, as DNA: TGTGCCAGCAGCTCGGGACCTCAAGAGACCCAGTACTTC. Its protein is CASSSGPQETQYF. The complete variable domain, with remaining parts taken from reference TRBV11-2 and TRBJ2-5, reads EAGVAQSPRYKIIEKRQSVAFWCNPISGHATLYWYQQILGQGPKLLIQFQNNGVVDDSQLPKDRFSAERLKGVDSTLKIQPAKLEDSAVYLCASSSGPQETQYFGPGTRLLVL.

CDR3 protein: CASSRKGQGRNEQFF. The CDR3, as DNA: TGTGCCAGCAGCCGTAAGGGACAGGGGAGGAATGAGCAGTTCTTC. This chain joins TRBV28 and TRBJ2-1; 10 bases align to TRBD1. This CDR3 region has 15 residues. Germline lookup yields CDR1 MDHEN and CDR2 SYDVKM. J lost 7 bases, V lost 6 bases, and 9 bases had no gene match.

The J gene is TRBJ2-5, the V gene TRBV7-6; TRBD2 aligns across 8 bases. Trimming cost V 0 bases and J 5 bases; bases outside gene matches: 11. In germline, CDR1 is SGHVS, CDR2 FNYEAQ. This CDR3 spans 17 amino acids. DNA of the CDR3: TGTGCCAGCAGCTTAGCGGGAGGGCGGGGGGCCATGGAGACCCAGTACTTC. Its translation: CASSLAGGRGAMETQYF.

V is TRBV7-8 and J is TRBJ2-3; D call uncertain. Germline-derived CDR1 and CDR2 are SGHVS and FQNEAQ. This CDR3 region has 13 residues. The V end lost 0 bases, the J end lost 7 bases, and 8 bases lay between the germline ends. DNA of the CDR3: TGTGCCAGCAGCTTAGCCTCAGAGAATACGCAGTATTTT. It specifies CASSLASENTQYF. Together with reference TRBV7-8 and TRBJ2-3, the CDR3 gives the full variable domain: GAGVSQSPRYKVAKRGQDVALRCDPISGHVSLFWYQQALGQGPEFLTYFQNEAQLDKSGLPSDRFFAERPEGSVSTLKIQRTQQEDSAVYLCASSLASENTQYFGPGTRLTVL.

The chain employs TRBV5-1 and TRBJ2-7, with 7 bases fitting TRBD2. Germline V lookup: CDR1 SGHRS, CDR2 YFSETQ. The CDR3 is 15 residues long. Losses at the gene ends were 4 bases for V and 6 bases for J; bases not matched to a gene: 13. CDR3 bases: TGCGCCAGCAGCCCAACGGTCGGGGGGATAGGCGAGCAGTACTTC. It specifies CASSPTVGGIGEQYF.

By share, this clone ranks as medium-sized. This chain joins TRBV28 and TRBJ2-2; 10 nucleotides align to TRBD1. Trimming cost V 6 bases and J 6 bases; bases outside gene matches: 7. Germline loops: CDR1 MDHEN, CDR2 SYDVKM. This CDR3 is 15 amino acids long. The CDR3 DNA reads as TGTGCCAGCAGCTCCGGGACAGGGGAGGCCGGGGAGCTGTTTTTT. Protein product: CASSSGTGEAGELFF. Based on the CDR3 plus reference TRBV28 and TRBJ2-2, the full variable domain is DVKVTQSSRYLVKRTGEKVFLECVQDMDHENMFWYRQDPGLGLRLIYFSYDVKMKEKGDIPEGYSVSREKKERFSLILESASTNQTSMYLCASSSGTGEAGELFFGEGSRLTVL.

The V call is TRBV4-3, the J call TRBJ1-1; TRBD1 aligns across 8 bases. There are 13 residues in the CDR3. Germline V CDR1 and CDR2: LGHNA, YSLEER. After removal of 1 base from V and 11 bases from J, the junction contained 6 bases not matched to a gene. The CDR3 sequence: CASSQVARGHAFF. The CDR3 bases are TGCGCCAGCAGCCAAGTAGCCAGGGGGCACGCTTTCTTT.

This chain uses TRBV7-6 with TRBJ2-1; a weak D match, TRBD1 (5 bases). This CDR3 comprises 14 residues. Germline CDR1 is SGHVS and CDR2 is FNYEAQ. The V and J ends lost 1 base and 5 bases respectively, with 9 bases between them. The CDR3 sequence is CASSLVDTHNEQFF. The CDR3 DNA sequence: TGTGCCAGCAGCTTAGTGGACACCCACAATGAGCAGTTCTTC.

The gene calls are TRBV6-5 and TRBJ1-4, with 7 bases identical to TRBD1. With V trimmed by 5 bases and J by 10 bases, 7 bases remained unmatched. CDR3 length: 13 amino acids. Germline CDR1 reads MNHEY; CDR2 reads SVGAGI. CDR3 residues: CASSTGVGGKLFF. DNA for the CDR3: TGTGCCAGCAGTACAGGGGTTGGGGGAAAACTGTTTTTT.